The present entry profiles one T cell receptor (beta chain) with its context. Its antigen is unidentified. The data originate from a study of OX40 agonist ivuxolimab in advanced cancers. The study, taken as a whole, reports: Dosing at 0.1 to 3.0 mg/kg was accompanied by clonal expansion of CD4+ and CD8+ blood T cells by week 6.

This CDR3 is 15 amino acids long. V lost 3 bases, J lost 4 bases, and 6 bases stayed unmatched. CDR1 is MNHEY and CDR2 is SMNVEV in the germline V gene (reference sequence). TCRdb keeps only in-frame clones here, not all; method: immunoSEQ multiplex PCR. Of around 30,000 clones listed, 86% are singletons. The specimen comprised CD4+ or CD8+ T cells sorted from blood, sampled in a trial of the OX40 agonist ivuxolimab. The sequence was obtained from an adult with an advanced solid tumor such as melanoma, head and neck, liver or kidney cancer. This chain connects TRBV27 to TRBJ1-1, with 9 positions matching TRBD1. The CDR3 sequence: CASSFLQGAPTEAFF. CDR3 sequence (DNA): TGTGCCAGCAGTTTCTTACAGGGGGCGCCCACTGAAGCTTTCTTT.